One sample yielded the 24 T cell receptor beta chains listed below, sequenced in a study of lymphopenia after photon versus proton radiotherapy. Here immunoSEQ multiplex PCR was the method, and the copy in TCRdb shows in-frame clones only, minus some. The repertoire holds around 27,000 clones, with over 85% as singletons. The sequenced sample was peripheral blood, obtained from a patient treated with photon-based radiotherapy. The source is a woman between 50 and 59 years old with cholangiocarcinoma.

This rearrangement joins TRBV7-9 to TRBJ2-1, with D perhaps TRBD1 (5 bases). Trimming removed 8 bases at V and 5 bases at J, with 16 bases between. Per the germline V gene, CDR1 is SEHNR and CDR2 is FQNEAQ (reference sequence). The CDR3 extends over 14 amino acids. CDR3 amino acids: CASVGGRTNNEQFF. Here the CDR3 DNA reads TGTGCCAGCGTGGGTGGTAGGACAAACAATGAGCAGTTCTTC.

The chain couples TRBV7-2 to TRBJ2-7; D is perhaps TRBD2 (5 bases). CDR3 length: 12 amino acids. The V end was cut by 7 bases, the J end by 4 bases, with 11 bases between. CDR1 and CDR2 (germline): SGHTA, FQGNSA. The CDR3 region is CASNGVPYEQYF. The CDR3 coding sequence is TGTGCCAGCAACGGGGTTCCATACGAGCAGTACTTC.

V is TRBV7-2 and J is TRBJ1-3; 9 bases line up with TRBD1. This CDR3 is built from 16 residues. After removal of 5 bases from V and 3 bases from J, the junction contained 8 bases not matched to a gene. CDR1 and CDR2 (germline): SGHTA, FQGNSA. The CDR3 loop reads CASSVQGARGGNTIYF. The CDR3 coding sequence is TGTGCCAGCAGCGTACAGGGGGCGAGGGGTGGAAACACCATATATTTT.

This clone was seen only once. The rearrangement links TRBV30 to TRBJ1-4; D is undetermined. The V gene lost 1 base and the J gene lost 8 bases, with 5 bases spanning the gap. Germline V gene lookup returns CDR1 GTSNPN and CDR2 SVGIG (reference sequence). CDR3 size: 11 residues. As DNA, the CDR3 is TGTGCCTGGAGTGGAGGGGAAAAACTGTTTTTT. Protein product: CAWSGGEKLFF. Full variable domain (rest looked up from reference TRBV30 and TRBJ1-4): SQTIHQWPATLVQPVGSPLSLECTVEGTSNPNLYWYRQAAGRGLQLLFYSVGIGQISSEVPQNLSASRPQDRQFILSSKKLLLSDSGFYLCAWSGGEKLFFGSGTQLSVL.

The table lists this clone with a count of one. The gene calls are TRBV7-6 and TRBJ2-5; D remains ambiguous. The CDR3 is 12 amino acids. Between the trimmed V and J ends, which lost 5 bases and 4 bases, there was a span of 8 bases. Germline values: CDR1 SGHVS, CDR2 FNYEAQ. CDR3 coding DNA: TGTGCCAGCAGCACCGTGCTAGAGACCCAGTACTTC. This translates into CASSTVLETQYF.

This chain links TRBV7-9 with TRBJ2-5; 14 bases agree with TRBD2. The CDR3 totals 19 residues. The ends lost 2 bases at V and 2 bases at J; junction bases unmatched: 10. Germline assignment: CDR1 SEHNR and CDR2 FQNEAQ (reference sequence). DNA for the CDR3: TGTGCCAGCAGCTTACGTACCGGGACTAGCGGGGGACCTCAAGAGACCCAGTACTTC. Translating gives CASSLRTGTSGGPQETQYF.

This chain connects TRBV4-1 to TRBJ1-5; 7 positions match TRBD1. The V and J ends lost 0 bases and 5 bases, in that order; junction bases with no gene match: 4. The germline V gene encodes CDR1 MGHRA and CDR2 YSYEKL. The CDR3 length is 15 residues. CDR3 protein: CASSQDRQGYQPQHF. In nucleotides, the CDR3 is TGCGCCAGCAGCCAAGATCGACAGGGCTATCAGCCCCAGCATTTT.

In this sample, this clone turned up a few times. The chain uses TRBV7-9 and TRBJ2-7; unclear D gene. Looked up from germline, CDR1 is SEHNR and CDR2 is FQNEAQ (reference sequence). The CDR3 length is 15 residues. V was trimmed by 5 bases and J by 1 base, leaving 15 bases between them. The CDR3, as DNA: TGTGCCAGCAGCCCCAATACCAGGCTTTCCTACGAGCAGTACTTC. Translating gives CASSPNTRLSYEQYF.

The rearrangement uses TRBV19 and TRBJ2-6; 10 bases match TRBD1. The CDR3 covers 17 residues. The germline CDR1 and CDR2 sequences are LNHDA and SQIVND (reference sequence). V trimming: 5 bases; J trimming: 0 bases; junction bases outside the gene matches: 4. This chain's CDR3 is CASSLGQGFSGANVLTF. DNA of the CDR3: TGTGCCAGTAGTCTGGGACAGGGGTTCTCTGGGGCCAACGTCCTGACTTTC.

The gene calls are TRBV28 and TRBJ1-1; D remains unclear. With 6 bases removed from V and 0 bases from J, the gap between germline ends came to 11 bases. Germline values: CDR1 MDHEN, CDR2 SYDVKM. The CDR3 has 14 residues. The CDR3 coding sequence is TGTGCCAGCAGATTGACACTCATGAACACTGAAGCTTTCTTT. Translated: CASRLTLMNTEAFF.

The chain employs TRBV19 and TRBJ2-7, with D perhaps given as TRBD1 or TRBD2 (5 bases each). The CDR3 is made up of 14 amino acids. V was clipped by 7 bases and J by 3 bases, with 16 bases between them. From germline, CDR1 is LNHDA and CDR2 SQIVND (reference sequence). The CDR3 DNA follows: TGTGCCAGTAACAGTGGTGGGACCCACTACGAGCAGTACTTC. Protein product: CASNSGGTHYEQYF.

The V call is TRBV18, the J call TRBJ2-2; 7 bases map to TRBD1. The CDR3 contains 15 residues. V shed 4 bases, J shed 6 bases, and the junction held 8 bases outside the gene matches. CDR1 is KGHSH, CDR2 LQKENI, per germline. The CDR3 spells CASSLHPQGPGELFF. The CDR3 DNA reads TGTGCCAGCTCACTACACCCACAGGGGCCCGGGGAGCTGTTTTTT.

V usage is TRBV30 and J usage is TRBJ1-2; maybe TRBD1 (5 bases). There are 12 residues in the CDR3. CDR1 and CDR2 (germline): GTSNPN, SVGIG (reference sequence). Trimming took 2 bases from V and 13 from J, leaving 17 bases between them. The CDR3 nucleotides read TGTGCCTGGAGTCCGGGACCCTCGGCTCGCACCTTC. It encodes CAWSPGPSARTF.

The V gene is TRBV5-4, the J gene TRBJ1-2; unclear D gene. The germline CDR1 and CDR2 sequences are SGHNT and YYREEE (reference sequence). The V and J ends lost 6 bases and 3 bases respectively, with 15 bases between them. This CDR3 is built from 14 residues. CDR3 loop: CASNLNAGDYGYTF. CDR3 nucleotides: TGTGCCAGCAATCTAAATGCCGGGGACTATGGCTACACCTTC.

This chain links TRBV9 with TRBJ1-1, with 9 bases identical to TRBD1. The CDR3 sequence is 16 residues long. The V gene's germline CDR1 is SGDLS and CDR2 YYNGEE. V dropped 4 bases and J dropped 1; count of bases not matched to a gene: 8. CDR3 sequence reads: CASSPGLGQGNTEAFF. CDR3 sequence (DNA): TGTGCCAGCAGCCCCGGCCTGGGACAGGGGAACACTGAAGCTTTCTTT.

The J gene is TRBJ2-3, the V gene TRBV6-5, with a weak D call TRBD2 (5 bases). Deletions cut 0 bases from V and 0 bases from J, with 7 bases between. CDR1 is MNHEY, CDR2 SVGAGI, per germline. The CDR3 is made up of 15 amino acids. CDR3 bases: TGTGCCAGCAGTTACTCGAAGCGGAGCACAGATACGCAGTATTTT. Translated, it gives CASSYSKRSTDTQYF.

The chain joins TRBV19 to TRBJ1-2; TRBD1 might be the D (5 bases). Trimming took 1 base from V and 8 from J, leaving 17 bases between them. The CDR3 has 15 residues. Germline V gives CDR1 LNHDA, CDR2 SQIVND (reference sequence). The CDR3 DNA reads as TGTGCCAGTAGTATAGGGACAACGTCCTCCGGAGGCTACACCTTC. It translates to CASSIGTTSSGGYTF. Filled out from reference TRBV19 and TRBJ1-2, the complete variable domain reads DGGITQSPKYLFRKEGQNVTLSCEQNLNHDAMYWYRQDPGQGLRLIYYSQIVNDFQKGDIAEGYSVSREKKESFPLTVTSAQKNPTAFYLCASSIGTTSSGGYTFGSGTRLTVV.

The V call is TRBV19, the J call TRBJ2-3; 12 positions match TRBD2. Trimming cost V 4 bases and J 6 bases; bases outside gene matches: 5. Per the germline V gene, CDR1 is LNHDA and CDR2 is SQIVND (reference sequence). The CDR3 consists of 15 residues. CDR3 residues: CASSTSGGARDTQYF. The CDR3 DNA reads TGTGCCAGTAGTACTAGCGGGGGGGCTCGCGATACGCAGTATTTT. Drawing the rest from reference TRBV19 and TRBJ2-3, the complete variable domain is DGGITQSPKYLFRKEGQNVTLSCEQNLNHDAMYWYRQDPGQGLRLIYYSQIVNDFQKGDIAEGYSVSREKKESFPLTVTSAQKNPTAFYLCASSTSGGARDTQYFGPGTRLTVL.

In its sample, this clone was seen a few times. V gene TRBV4-3 combines with J gene TRBJ1-2; D may be TRBD1 (6 bases). The V gene lost 2 bases and the J gene lost 4 bases, with 17 bases spanning the gap. This CDR3 contains 16 residues. Germline loops: CDR1 LGHNA, CDR2 YSLEER. CDR3 loop: CASSQIMDSLTYGYTF. For the CDR3, the DNA is TGCGCCAGCAGCCAAATAATGGACAGCCTAACCTATGGCTACACCTTC.

The genes are TRBV10-2 and TRBJ2-7; TRBD1 aligns across 7 bases. The germline V gene encodes CDR1 WSHSY and CDR2 SAAADI. This CDR3 has 14 amino acids. J was trimmed by 5 bases and V by 7 bases; bases with no gene match: 11. CDR3 bases: TGCGCCAGCACCGAGGGGGCCCCGGGTCACGAGCAGTACTTC. Translation gives CASTEGAPGHEQYF.

The chain recombines TRBV6-5 with TRBJ2-7, with no clear D. There are 12 residues in the CDR3. V was trimmed by 6 bases and J by 3 bases, leaving 9 bases between them. The germline CDR1 and CDR2 sequences are MNHEY and SVGAGI. CDR3 loop: CASSKTGYEQYF. CDR3 nucleotide sequence: TGTGCCAGCAGCAAAACGGGCTACGAGCAGTACTTC.

The rearrangement uses TRBV7-9 and TRBJ2-5; 7 bases map to TRBD1. There are 11 residues in the CDR3. Germline V gene lookup returns CDR1 SEHNR and CDR2 FQNEAQ (reference sequence). V was pared by 3 bases and J by 13 bases, with 5 bases of the junction left unmatched. The CDR3 DNA follows: TGTGCCAGCAGCTTCCCGGGACAGTTGTACTTC. This codes for CASSFPGQLYF.

This clone was counted between two and nine times. The V call is TRBV4-2, the J call TRBJ2-1; 7 nucleotides line up with TRBD1. This CDR3 has 16 residues. V was clipped by 2 bases and J by 7 bases; unmatched bases: 11. Germline CDR1 LGHNA, CDR2 YNFKEQ. CDR3 nucleotides: TGTGCCAGCAGCCAACGTGAAGGGACAGCGGTAAATGAGCAGTTCTTC. It translates to CASSQREGTAVNEQFF.

This chain uses TRBV4-3 with TRBJ1-3; D not certain. This CDR3 is built from 15 residues. V lost 5 bases and J lost 1, with 12 bases in between. Germline CDR1 is LGHNA and CDR2 is YSLEER. CDR3 sequence (DNA): TGCGCCAGCAGCGCCCTCGGGAAGTCTGGAAACACCATATATTTT. Protein: CASSALGKSGNTIYF.